This TCR beta chain was profiled in a study of shared clonotypes between healthy human individuals. Turning to the study itself: Per donor, three plates held CD4 naive cells, three held CD4 memory, two held CD8 naive and one held CD8 memory.

In the sorted-subset replicate PCRs, about 190 ng DNA, around 32,000 T cell genomes, was used. Some clones are missing from TCRdb's copy, which holds only in-frame ones; the method was immunoSEQ multiplex PCR. The repertoire consists of over a million clones, with roughly 74% occurring once and the leading ten covering under 0.8%. The sequencing sample was made of memory CD4+ T cells from PBMCs. Described subset: CD45RA-negative fraction. The sequence was obtained from a man between 18 and 35 years old in good health. Some clones in this sample may be carry-over from other donors' samples.

The CDR3, as DNA: TGTGCCAGCAGCGCAGGGATGAACACTGAAGCTTTCTTT. It yields the protein CASSAGMNTEAFF. The V call is TRBV7-9, the J call TRBJ1-1; possible D gene TRBD1, 5 bases. Germline V gives CDR1 SEHNR, CDR2 FQNEAQ (reference sequence). Between the trimmed V and J ends, which lost 5 bases and 0 bases, there was a span of 7 bases. This CDR3 has 13 residues.